What follows are 11 T cell receptor beta chains derived from one specimen sequenced in a study of PD-1 blockade in classical Hodgkin lymphoma. TCRdb's table, derived via immunoSEQ multiplex PCR, lists solely in-frame clones and lacks some. Of 55,000 to 75,000 clones in the sample, roughly two thirds are singletons; the top ten hold roughly 9.1%. Exposure to brentuximab vedotin varied, and each patient had relapsed following autologous stem cell transplantation. The sample consisted of peripheral blood mononuclear cells (PBMCs), taken before the second cycle of nivolumab. Receptors originate from a human donor with classical Hodgkin lymphoma.

This clone was seen more than once but under ten times. The V call is TRBV14, the J call TRBJ2-3; 9 positions match TRBD1. Trimming at V came to 4 bases and at J to 13 bases, leaving 3 bases not matched to a gene. CDR1 and CDR2 (germline): SGHDN, FVKESK. CDR3 length equals 11 residues. The CDR3 DNA follows: TGTGCCAGCAGCCTACAGGGGGCTGAGTATTTT. Protein product: CASSLQGAEYF.

This chain joins TRBV7-6 and TRBJ1-1; D remains ambiguous. V gave up 4 bases and J gave up 2 bases, with 14 bases separating them. This CDR3 is built from 15 residues. The germline V gene encodes CDR1 SGHVS and CDR2 FNYEAQ. The CDR3 nucleotides are TGTGCCAGCAGCTCGGGGAGGGAGGGTAACACTGAAGCTTTCTTT. Residues: CASSSGREGNTEAFF.

This clone showed up just a few times. The rearrangement uses TRBV5-1 and TRBJ2-3; 8 bases agree with TRBD1. Trimming removed 4 bases from V and 1 base from J; junction bases left unmatched: 8. The CDR3 length is 16 residues. Germline loops: CDR1 SGHRS, CDR2 YFSETQ. This CDR3 is CASSRTGPDRTDTQYF. In DNA, the CDR3 is TGCGCCAGCAGCCGGACAGGGCCCGATCGCACAGATACGCAGTATTTT.

V and J are TRBV11-2 and TRBJ2-3; D uncertain. The CDR3 runs 14 residues. Germline loops: CDR1 SGHAT, CDR2 FQNNGV. The ends were cut back, 3 bases at V and 6 bases at J, with 13 bases in the middle. As DNA, the CDR3 is TGTGCCAGCAGCTTTAGTGTGGGGATCGATACGCAGTATTTT. Its protein product is CASSFSVGIDTQYF. Complete variable domain (other parts from reference TRBV11-2 and TRBJ2-3): EAGVAQSPRYKIIEKRQSVAFWCNPISGHATLYWYQQILGQGPKLLIQFQNNGVVDDSQLPKDRFSAERLKGVDSTLKIQPAKLEDSAVYLCASSFSVGIDTQYFGPGTRLTVL.

This clone occurred a few times. The CDR3 here is CASSSGSGEETQYF. As DNA, the CDR3 is TGTGCCAGCAGCTCTGGGTCTGGTGAGGAGACCCAGTACTTC. This chain joins TRBV11-3 and TRBJ2-5; no reliable D call. Germline CDR1 and CDR2: SGHNT and YENEEA. Deletions cut 4 bases from V and 5 bases from J, with 14 bases between. CDR3 size: 14 residues.

The CDR3 sequence: CASSLQGKNYGYTF. For the CDR3, the DNA is TGTGCCAGCAGCTTACAGGGAAAGAACTATGGCTACACCTTC. This chain connects TRBV7-3 to TRBJ1-2; D might be TRBD1 (5 bases). CDR1 and CDR2 from the germline V gene are SGHTA and FQGTGA. Trimming stripped 2 bases from V and 2 bases from J, with 9 bases between. CDR3 size: 14 residues. Full variable domain (missing parts from reference TRBV7-3 and TRBJ1-2): GAGVSQTPSNKVTEKGKYVELRCDPISGHTALYWYRQSLGQGPEFLIYFQGTGAADDSGLPNDRFFAVRPEGSVSTLKIQRTERGDSAVYLCASSLQGKNYGYTFGSGTRLTVV.

The genes are TRBV7-9 and TRBJ2-7, with D unclear. Germline V CDR1 and CDR2: SEHNR, FQNEAQ (reference sequence). This CDR3 has 13 residues. V was cut by 6 bases and J by 3 bases, with 12 bases left in between. In DNA, the CDR3 is TGTGCCAGCAGTCAAGACGCAAACTACGAGCAGTACTTC. It specifies CASSQDANYEQYF.

This clone was recorded once. Germline and junction disagree at one end, which may indicate a read error. The chain couples TRBV29-1 to TRBJ1-1; TRBD1 is a possible D gene (5 bases). This CDR3 spans 15 amino acids. Germline lookup yields CDR1 SQVTM and CDR2 ANQGSEA. DNA for the CDR3: TGCAGCGCTGGGGGTGACGTATGGGGGAACCCTGAAGCTTTCTTT. It yields the protein CSAGGDVWGNPEAFF.

This clone was found once. The rearrangement links TRBV11-2 to TRBJ2-5; 14 bases line up with TRBD2. Germline V gene data show CDR1 as SGHAT and CDR2 as FQNNGV. This CDR3 is built from 18 residues. V lost 5 bases to trimming and J lost 7 bases; unmatched junction nucleotides: 15. CDR3 region: CASSPSPPGLAGAGTQYF. The CDR3 coding sequence is TGTGCCAGCAGCCCAAGCCCCCCGGGACTAGCGGGAGCAGGGACCCAGTACTTC.

The CDR3 sequence: CASSIRSRVNEKLFF. CDR3 DNA sequence: TGTGCCAGTAGCATCAGAAGCAGAGTCAATGAAAAACTGTTTTTT. V gene TRBV19 combines with J gene TRBJ1-4, with unresolved D. With 6 bases removed from V and 5 bases from J, the gap between germline ends came to 16 bases. CDR3 length: 15 residues. From germline, CDR1 is LNHDA and CDR2 SQIVND (reference sequence).

This clone was seen repeatedly, ten times or more. The V and J genes are TRBV5-1 and TRBJ1-6, with 8 bases aligning to TRBD1. The germline gives CDR1 SGHRS, CDR2 YFSETQ. This CDR3 region has 16 residues. The V gene end was trimmed by 4 bases and the J gene end by 10 bases; junction bases not matched to a gene: 13. The CDR3 region is CASSTYPQGAESPLHF. The CDR3, as DNA: TGCGCCAGCAGCACGTATCCCCAGGGGGCAGAATCACCCCTCCACTTT.